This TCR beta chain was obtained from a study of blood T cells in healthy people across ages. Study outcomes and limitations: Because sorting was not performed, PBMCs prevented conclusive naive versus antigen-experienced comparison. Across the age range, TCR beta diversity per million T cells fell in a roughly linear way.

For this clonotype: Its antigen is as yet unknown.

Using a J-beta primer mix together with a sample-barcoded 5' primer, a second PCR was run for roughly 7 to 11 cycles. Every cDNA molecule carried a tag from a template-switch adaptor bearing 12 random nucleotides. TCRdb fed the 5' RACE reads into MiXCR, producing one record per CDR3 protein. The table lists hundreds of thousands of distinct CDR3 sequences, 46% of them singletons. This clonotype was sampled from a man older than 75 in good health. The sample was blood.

Written as DNA, the CDR3 is TGCAGCGTTGAAGTACTAGCGGCCACAGATACGCAGTATTTT. Amino acids: CSVEVLAATDTQYF. This sequence joins TRBV29-1 and TRBJ2-3; 8 bases match TRBD2. Germline-derived CDR1 and CDR2 are SQVTM and ANQGSEA. The CDR3 consists of 14 residues. Trimming cost V 1 base and J 2 bases; bases outside gene matches: 2.